This T cell receptor beta chain was found in a study of neoadjuvant anti-PD-1 for oral cavity cancer. About the study: Non-progressing patients received a fourth nivolumab dose near day 43, then surgery on days 50-56.

Clones were sequenced by immunoSEQ multiplex PCR, and TCRdb holds only the in-frame ones, with some missing. There are over 8,500 clones in the sample; about 66% occur only once, and roughly 8.3% lies in the top ten. Findings and caveats of the study: Higher pretreatment Treg/Th17 ratios tracked higher pretreatment blood clonality. Post-treatment tumors with larger preexisting clones showed more shrinkage.

As to this clone: Its antigen is unknown.

Germline CDR1 and CDR2: ENHRY and SYGVKD. The CDR3 is 14 amino acids. V shed 5 bases and J shed 4 bases, with 14 bases lying between them. The rearrangement uses TRBV10-3 and TRBJ1-2; a possible D gene is TRBD1 (5 bases). The TCR was taken from a person aged 35-80 years with oral cavity squamous cell carcinoma. The material sequenced was tumor tissue, taken before nivolumab (anti-PD-1) treatment. The DNA of the CDR3 is TGTGCCATCAGTCCCCAGGGTGTAAGCTATGGCTACACCTTC. The encoded protein is CAISPQGVSYGYTF.